This T cell receptor (beta chain) appears in the sequencing data of a study of Graves' ophthalmopathy and Graves' hyperthyroidism. The study, taken as a whole, reports: Appearing in blood as well were most expanded thyroid clonotypes above 0.001 frequency. Forecasting of ophthalmopathy progression by the model achieved approximately 70% sensitivity and approximately 72% specificity.

Amplifying from RNA transcripts, the study obtained TCR beta CDR3 regions. HTBI primers were employed in first-round RT-PCR, then a second-round multiplex PCR followed. One entry per CDR3 protein results from TCRdb running MiXCR on the multiplex PCR reads. The sample includes roughly 300,000 distinct CDR3 sequences, 17% of them seen just once. Other autoimmune diseases, uncontrolled infections, pregnancy and lactation each led to patient exclusion. This clonotype was detected many times. Antigen: not known. Germline-derived CDR1 and CDR2 are LGHNA and YSLEER. The V segment lost 2 bases and the J segment 0 bases; nucleotides outside the gene matches: 6. CDR3 length equals 16 residues.

The gene calls are TRBV4-3 and TRBJ2-5; 7 bases fit TRBD1. Sequencing was done on a sample of peripheral blood. This receptor was taken from an adult man with Graves' ophthalmopathy. Here the CDR3 reads CASSQFGTAYQETQYF. CDR3 nucleotide sequence: TGCGCCAGCAGCCAATTTGGGACAGCGTACCAAGAGACCCAGTACTTC.